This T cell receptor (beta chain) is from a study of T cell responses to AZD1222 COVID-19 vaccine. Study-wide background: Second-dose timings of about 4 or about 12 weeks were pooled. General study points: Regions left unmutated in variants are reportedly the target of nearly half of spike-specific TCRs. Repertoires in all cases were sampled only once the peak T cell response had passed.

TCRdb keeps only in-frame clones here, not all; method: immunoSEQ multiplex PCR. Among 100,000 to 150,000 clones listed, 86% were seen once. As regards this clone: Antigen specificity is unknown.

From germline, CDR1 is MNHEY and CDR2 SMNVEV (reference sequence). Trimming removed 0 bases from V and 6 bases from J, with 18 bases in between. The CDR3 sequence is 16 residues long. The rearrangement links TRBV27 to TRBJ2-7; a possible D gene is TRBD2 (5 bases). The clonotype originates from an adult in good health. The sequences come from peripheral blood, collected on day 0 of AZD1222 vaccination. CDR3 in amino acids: CASSLSGSDNSLEQYF. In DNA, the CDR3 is TGTGCCAGCAGTTTATCGGGTAGCGACAATTCCCTCGAGCAGTACTTC.